The 3 T cell receptor beta chains listed next were all sequenced from one sample in a study of post-analysis software for immune sequencing data. The study's findings and limits: Patients used several TRBV segments, including TRBV5-6, TRBV5-1 and TRBV20-1, more often than controls.

The antigens these receptors bind are not known. Unique molecular identifiers were carried by the TCR beta cDNA libraries. A single record per CDR3 protein comes from TCRdb applying MiXCR to the PCR reads. The sample carries about 540,000 distinct CDR3 sequences, less than 40% recorded once. Source material: blood. These receptors were taken from a girl aged 2-17 years with multiple sclerosis.

This clonotype was counted once. A read error may be the cause here, since a much bigger clone is one base away. The chain couples TRBV29-1 to TRBJ2-3; D not certain. The length of the CDR3 is 15 residues. The germline CDR1 and CDR2 sequences are SQVTM and ANQGSEA. The CDR3 reads CSVEDSHSNTDMQYF. For the CDR3, the DNA is TGCAGCGTTGAAGATTCACACTCCAACACAGATATGCAGTATTTT.

The CDR3 DNA reads TGTGCCAGTAGTACAGGGATAAACTATGGCTACACCTTC. This encodes CASSTGINYGYTF. V usage is TRBV19 and J usage is TRBJ1-2; tentatively, D is TRBD1 (5 bases). V gave up 4 bases and J gave up 2 bases, with 8 bases separating them. CDR1 is LNHDA and CDR2 is SQIVND in the germline V gene (reference sequence). The CDR3 length is 13 residues.

The V gene is TRBV29-1, the J gene TRBJ2-1; 9 bases are shared with TRBD1. The J call is doubtful: the DNA matches TRBJ2-7 better. The CDR3 totals 13 residues. Germline V gene data show CDR1 as SQVTM and CDR2 as ANQGSEA. For the CDR3, the DNA is TGCAGCGTTGTACAGGGGGCAGACAATGAGCAGTACTTC. Its translation is CSVVQGADNEQYF.